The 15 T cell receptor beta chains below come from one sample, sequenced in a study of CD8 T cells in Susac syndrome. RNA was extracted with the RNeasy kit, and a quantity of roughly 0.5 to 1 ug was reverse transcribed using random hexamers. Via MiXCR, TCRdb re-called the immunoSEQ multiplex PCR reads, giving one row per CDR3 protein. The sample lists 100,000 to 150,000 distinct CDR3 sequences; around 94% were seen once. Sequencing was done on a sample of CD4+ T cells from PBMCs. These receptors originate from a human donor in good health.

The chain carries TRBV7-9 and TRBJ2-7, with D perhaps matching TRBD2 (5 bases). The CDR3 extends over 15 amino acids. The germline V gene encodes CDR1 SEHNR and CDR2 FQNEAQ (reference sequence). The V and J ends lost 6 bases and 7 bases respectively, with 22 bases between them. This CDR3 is CASSHQSGSGGEQYF. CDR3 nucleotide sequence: TGTGCCAGCAGTCATCAATCAGGAAGTGGAGGAGAGCAGTACTTC.

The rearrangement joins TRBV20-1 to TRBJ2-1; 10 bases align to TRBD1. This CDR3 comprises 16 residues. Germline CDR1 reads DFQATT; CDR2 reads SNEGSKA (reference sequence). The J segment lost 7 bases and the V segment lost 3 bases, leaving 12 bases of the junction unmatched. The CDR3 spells CSASDTGTGVSNEQFF. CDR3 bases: TGCAGTGCTAGTGATACCGGGACAGGGGTTTCGAATGAGCAGTTCTTC.

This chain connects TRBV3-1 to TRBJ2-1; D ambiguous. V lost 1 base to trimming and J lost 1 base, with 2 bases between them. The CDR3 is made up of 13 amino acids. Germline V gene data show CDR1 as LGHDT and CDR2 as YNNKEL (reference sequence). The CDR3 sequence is CASSQGSYNEQFF. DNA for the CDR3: TGTGCCAGCAGCCAAGGGTCCTACAATGAGCAGTTCTTC.

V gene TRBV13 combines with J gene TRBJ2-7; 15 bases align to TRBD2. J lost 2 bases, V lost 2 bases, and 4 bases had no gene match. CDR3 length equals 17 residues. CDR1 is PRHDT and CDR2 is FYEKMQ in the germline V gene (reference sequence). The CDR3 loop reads CASSLPWTSGRAYEQYF. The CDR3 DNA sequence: TGTGCCAGCAGCTTACCCTGGACTAGCGGGAGGGCCTACGAGCAGTACTTC.

The CDR3: CASSFTSPGEQYF. The CDR3 coding sequence is TGTGCCAGCAGTTTCACTAGCCCCGGGGAGCAGTACTTC. V and J are TRBV12-3 or TRBV12-4 and TRBJ2-7; TRBD2 might be the D (6 bases). CDR3 length: 13 amino acids. V dropped 3 bases and J dropped 7 bases, with 13 bases sitting between them.

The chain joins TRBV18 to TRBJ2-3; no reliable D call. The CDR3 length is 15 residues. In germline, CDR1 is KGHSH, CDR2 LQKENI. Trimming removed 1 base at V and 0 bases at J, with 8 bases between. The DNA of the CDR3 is TGTGCCAGCTCACCACAGTCTTCTAGCACAGATACGCAGTATTTT. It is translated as CASSPQSSSTDTQYF.

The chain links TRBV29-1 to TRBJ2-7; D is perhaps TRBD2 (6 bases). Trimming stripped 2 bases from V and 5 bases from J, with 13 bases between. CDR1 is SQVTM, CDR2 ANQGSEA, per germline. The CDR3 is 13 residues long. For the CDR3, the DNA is TGCAGCGTTGAACTGTTCGGGGGAGACGAGCAGTACTTC. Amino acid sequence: CSVELFGGDEQYF.

CDR3 nucleotides: TGTGCTAGTGGTTTGGTACTTGGAGGGACTAGCGGAGACAATGAGCAGTTCTTC. Its translation is CASGLVLGGTSGDNEQFF. The rearrangement uses TRBV12-5 and TRBJ2-1; 11 bases are a match to TRBD2. V shed 0 bases, J shed 5 bases, and the junction held 9 bases outside the gene matches. The CDR3 is 18 amino acids. Germline assignment: CDR1 LGHNT and CDR2 FRNRAP.

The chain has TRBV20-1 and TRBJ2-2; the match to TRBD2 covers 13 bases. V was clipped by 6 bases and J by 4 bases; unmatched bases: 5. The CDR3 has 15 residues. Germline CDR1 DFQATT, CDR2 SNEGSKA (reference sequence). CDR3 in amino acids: CSARLAGGGTGELFF. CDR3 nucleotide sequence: TGCAGTGCACGACTAGCGGGAGGCGGCACCGGGGAGCTGTTTTTT.

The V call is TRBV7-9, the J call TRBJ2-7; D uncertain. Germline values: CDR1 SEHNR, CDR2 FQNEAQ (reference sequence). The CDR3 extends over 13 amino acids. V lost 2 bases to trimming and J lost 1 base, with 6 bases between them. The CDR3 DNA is TGTGCCAGCAGCTTAACTTCATCCTACGAGCAGTACTTC. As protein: CASSLTSSYEQYF.

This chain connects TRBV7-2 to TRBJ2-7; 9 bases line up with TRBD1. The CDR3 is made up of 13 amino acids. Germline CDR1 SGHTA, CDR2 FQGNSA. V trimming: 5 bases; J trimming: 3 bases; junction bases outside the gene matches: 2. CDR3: CASSRTGDYEQYF. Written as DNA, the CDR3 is TGTGCCAGCAGCCGGACAGGGGACTACGAGCAGTACTTC.

This CDR3 reads CASSQKQGSSYNEQFF. In nucleotides, the CDR3 is TGTGCCAGCAGCCAAAAACAGGGTAGCTCCTACAATGAGCAGTTCTTC. The J gene is TRBJ2-1, the V gene TRBV16, with D maybe TRBD1 (6 bases). The germline V gene encodes CDR1 KGHSY and CDR2 FQNENV. This CDR3 region has 16 residues. Trimming took 2 bases from V and 0 from J, leaving 11 bases between them.

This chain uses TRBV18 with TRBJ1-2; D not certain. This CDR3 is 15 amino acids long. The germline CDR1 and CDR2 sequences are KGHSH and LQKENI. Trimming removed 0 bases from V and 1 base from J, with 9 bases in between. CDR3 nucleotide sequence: TGTGCCAGCTCACCACCGCAGGATATTAACTATGGCTACACCTTC. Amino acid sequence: CASSPPQDINYGYTF.

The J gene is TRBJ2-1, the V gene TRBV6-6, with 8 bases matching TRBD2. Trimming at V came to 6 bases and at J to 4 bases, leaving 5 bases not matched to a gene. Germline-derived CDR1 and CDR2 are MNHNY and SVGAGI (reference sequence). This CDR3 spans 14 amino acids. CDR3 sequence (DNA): TGTGCCAGCAGGGTCCGGGAGGGGTACAATGAGCAGTTCTTC. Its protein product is CASRVREGYNEQFF.

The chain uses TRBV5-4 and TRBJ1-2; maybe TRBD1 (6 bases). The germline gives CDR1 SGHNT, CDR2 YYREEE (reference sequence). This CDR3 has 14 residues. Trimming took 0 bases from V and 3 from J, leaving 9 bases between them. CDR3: CASSLGGHDYGYTF. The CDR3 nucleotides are TGTGCCAGCAGCTTGGGGGGACACGACTATGGCTACACCTTC.